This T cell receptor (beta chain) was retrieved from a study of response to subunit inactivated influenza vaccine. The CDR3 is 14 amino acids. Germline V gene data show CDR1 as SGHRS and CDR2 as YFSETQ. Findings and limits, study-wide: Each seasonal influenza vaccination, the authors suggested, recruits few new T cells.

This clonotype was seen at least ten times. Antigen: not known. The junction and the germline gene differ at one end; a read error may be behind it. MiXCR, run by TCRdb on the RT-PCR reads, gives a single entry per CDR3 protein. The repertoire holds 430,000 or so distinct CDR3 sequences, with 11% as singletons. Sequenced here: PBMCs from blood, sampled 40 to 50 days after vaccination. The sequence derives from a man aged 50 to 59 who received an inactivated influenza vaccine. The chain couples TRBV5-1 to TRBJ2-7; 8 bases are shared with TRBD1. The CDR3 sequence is CASSQTGGSYEQYF. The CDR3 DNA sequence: TGTGCCAGCAGCCAAACAGGGGGCTCCTACGAGCAGTACTTC.